This TCR beta chain originates from a study of T cell responses to AZD1222 COVID-19 vaccine. Clones were sequenced by immunoSEQ multiplex PCR, and TCRdb holds only the in-frame ones, with some missing. The table has approximately 110,000 clones, roughly nine tenths seen once. Germline-derived CDR1 and CDR2 are MDHEN and SYDVKM. V trimming: 5 bases; J trimming: 1 base; junction bases outside the gene matches: 7. The CDR3 spans 15 residues. This clone was seen once. This rearrangement joins TRBV28 to TRBJ2-7; 8 nucleotides agree with TRBD1. The sequencing used peripheral blood, collected 28 days after the second AZD1222 dose. The source is an adult who received the AZD1222 COVID-19 vaccine. The DNA for the CDR3 is TGTGCCAGCAGTACAGGGGGTTTCGCATCCTACGAGCAGTACTTC. Translated: CASSTGGFASYEQYF.